The 28 T cell receptor beta chains below all came from one sample that was sequenced in a study of monozygotic twins with inflammatory bowel disease. No DNA is given; TCRdb re-called the 5' RACE reads and lists each CDR3 protein once. This repertoire includes roughly 200,000 distinct CDR3 sequences. Sequenced material: blood. The receptors derive from a human donor with ulcerative colitis or Crohn's disease, or a healthy co-twin of an affected twin (not recorded which).

The chain links TRBV5-1 to TRBJ1-5. Germline V gene sequence: CDR1 SGHRS, CDR2 YFSETQ. The CDR3 is 14 residues long. The CDR3 sequence is CASSLESRNQPQHF.

The chain joins TRBV5-1 to TRBJ2-5; TCRdb reports TRBD1, a call that lacks DNA to check it against. Germline assignment: CDR1 SGHRS and CDR2 YFSETQ. CDR3 length: 14 residues. CDR3 in amino acids: CASRVRQHQETQYF.

The J gene is TRBJ2-3, the V gene TRBV27; the D call of TRBD1 rests on TCRdb alone, since no DNA is present to check it. The CDR3 spans 13 residues. From germline, CDR1 is MNHEY and CDR2 SMNVEV (reference sequence). The CDR3 loop is CASSPDRSYTQYF.

The chain joins TRBV24-1 to TRBJ1-2; TCRdb designates TRBD1, a call that cannot be tested without DNA. The germline gives CDR1 KGHDR, CDR2 SFDVKD. The CDR3 is 16 amino acids. The chain's CDR3 is CATSDRKGGPNYGYTF.

The CDR3 is CASTLFPDRPYEQYF. This rearrangement joins TRBV11-2 to TRBJ2-7; TCRdb outputs TRBD1, but without DNA this stays unchecked. Germline CDR1 and CDR2: SGHAT and FQNNGV. The CDR3 runs 15 residues.

This sequence joins TRBV10-3 and TRBJ2-3; as DNA is missing, the TRBD2 call by TCRdb cannot be tested. The germline CDR1 and CDR2 sequences are ENHRY and SYGVKD. CDR3 length: 18 amino acids. Here the CDR3 reads CAIRETSGGLGGPDTQYF.

This chain uses TRBV7-8 with TRBJ2-7; the D call of TRBD2 rests on TCRdb alone, since no DNA is present to check it. The CDR3 totals 13 residues. The germline V gene encodes CDR1 SGHVS and CDR2 FQNEAQ. The CDR3 sequence is CASSPRLAYEQYF. Supplemented by reference TRBV7-8 and TRBJ2-7, the full variable domain reads GAGVSQSPRYKVAKRGQDVALRCDPISGHVSLFWYQQALGQGPEFLTYFQNEAQLDKSGLPSDRFFAERPEGSVSTLKIQRTQQEDSAVYLCASSPRLAYEQYFGPGTRLTVT.

The chain combines TRBV6-1 with TRBJ1-1; absent DNA, TCRdb's TRBD1 call cannot be checked. There are 15 residues in the CDR3. Germline CDR1 reads MNHNS; CDR2 reads SASEGT. CDR3 protein: CASSDTGTVNTEAFF.

The chain recombines TRBV10-2 with TRBJ1-1; TCRdb's D call, TRBD1, is unchecked because there is no DNA. This CDR3 spans 16 amino acids. CDR1 WSHSY and CDR2 SAAADI come from the germline V gene. This CDR3 reads CASRRDRDGVNTEAFF.

The chain joins TRBV10-3 to TRBJ2-2; TCRdb picks TRBD1, but there is no DNA to check that call. CDR1 and CDR2 from the germline V gene are ENHRY and SYGVKD. This CDR3 has 15 amino acids. The CDR3 is CAISRLEGDTGELFF.

This rearrangement joins TRBV5-1 to TRBJ2-2. The germline V gene has CDR1 SGHRS and CDR2 YFSETQ. The CDR3 runs to 16 residues. The CDR3 region is CASSLDPSGNTGELFF. The full variable domain, with the rest looked up from reference TRBV5-1 and TRBJ2-2, is KAGVTQTPRYLIKTRGQQVTLSCSPISGHRSVSWYQQTPGQGLQFLFEYFSETQRNKGNFPGRFSGRQFSNSRSEMNVSTLELGDSALYLCASSLDPSGNTGELFFGEGSRLTVL.

The chain employs TRBV2 and TRBJ2-1; without DNA, the TCRdb call of TRBD1 cannot be checked. In germline, CDR1 is SNHLY, CDR2 FYNNEI. CDR3 length equals 15 residues. CDR3 amino acids: CASRPGTVAVNEQFF.

The V gene is TRBV5-1, the J gene TRBJ2-5; the TRBD2 assignment by TCRdb is unverifiable without DNA. The CDR3 has 14 residues. Germline V gene data show CDR1 as SGHRS and CDR2 as YFSETQ. The CDR3: CASSSTSGGETQYF.

The rearrangement joins TRBV18 to TRBJ2-5. The CDR3 covers 12 residues. CDR1 KGHSH and CDR2 LQKENI come from the germline V gene. This chain's CDR3 is CASSPIGETQYF.

This chain links TRBV21-1 with TRBJ2-1; TCRdb names TRBD2, which stays unverified in the absence of DNA. TRBV21-1 is classified as a pseudogene. The CDR3 contains 15 residues. The CDR3 spells CASSSAQRGCHEQFF.

The chain joins TRBV29-1 to TRBJ2-5; lacking DNA, the TRBD2 call made by TCRdb goes unchecked. Germline CDR1 SQVTM, CDR2 ANQGSEA. This CDR3 region has 14 residues. Here the CDR3 reads CSALKGAGGETQYF.

The CDR3 region is CASSFAAGFSTDTQYF. The chain uses TRBV5-4 and TRBJ2-3; TCRdb reports TRBD2, a call that lacks DNA to check it against. Germline V gives CDR1 SGHNT, CDR2 YYREEE (reference sequence). The CDR3 loop spans 16 amino acids.

This chain connects TRBV29-1 to TRBJ1-5; with no DNA, the TCRdb D assignment of TRBD1 cannot be verified. The germline CDR1 and CDR2 sequences are SQVTM and ANQGSEA. This CDR3 is built from 13 residues. CDR3 sequence reads: CSVEGAGGQPQHF. Looking up the rest from reference TRBV29-1 and TRBJ1-5 gives the full variable domain: SAVISQKPSRDICQRGTSLTIQCQVDSQVTMMFWYRQQPGQSLTLIATANQGSEATYESGFVIDKFPISRPNLTFSTLTVSNMSPEDSSIYLCSVEGAGGQPQHFGDGTRLSIL.

The chain uses TRBV9 and TRBJ1-1; TCRdb reports TRBD1, a call that lacks DNA to check it against. There are 15 residues in the CDR3. CDR1 is SGDLS, CDR2 YYNGEE, per germline. CDR3 sequence reads: CASSPRGGMNTEAFF.

The chain couples TRBV4-1 to TRBJ2-7; there is no DNA to check the TCRdb D call of TRBD1. Germline V gene sequence: CDR1 MGHRA, CDR2 YSYEKL. CDR3 size: 13 residues. CDR3 sequence: CASSFDTGSEQYF.

This chain links TRBV7-9 with TRBJ2-3; without DNA, the TCRdb call of TRBD1 cannot be checked. The germline CDR1 and CDR2 sequences are SEHNR and FQNEAQ (reference sequence). The CDR3 extends over 14 amino acids. The CDR3 sequence: CASRSSGGTDTQYF.

The V and J genes are TRBV7-9 and TRBJ2-5; TCRdb selects TRBD2, and the lack of DNA leaves this call unchecked. Germline V CDR1 and CDR2: SEHNR, FQNEAQ (reference sequence). The CDR3 runs 14 residues. The CDR3 is CASSQRALTETQYF.

The chain joins TRBV19 to TRBJ1-5. CDR3 size: 15 residues. Germline CDR1 reads LNHDA; CDR2 reads SQIVND (reference sequence). CDR3 in amino acids: CASTVGIYSNQPQHF.

This sequence joins TRBV6-4 and TRBJ2-2; lacking DNA, the TRBD2 call made by TCRdb goes unchecked. This CDR3 contains 16 residues. Germline V gene sequence: CDR1 MRHNA, CDR2 SNTAGT. This CDR3 reads CASSPRQRSITGELFF.

This chain links TRBV5-1 with TRBJ1-1; absent DNA, TCRdb's TRBD1 call cannot be checked. CDR3 length equals 15 residues. Germline CDR1 reads SGHRS; CDR2 reads YFSETQ. The CDR3 region is CASSQRGQSNTEAFF.

The chain combines TRBV20-1 with TRBJ2-2; TCRdb reports TRBD1, a call that lacks DNA to check it against. Per the germline V gene, CDR1 is DFQATT and CDR2 is SNEGSKA (reference sequence). This CDR3 has 14 amino acids. The CDR3 sequence: CSARRTGNAGELFF.

The gene calls are TRBV19 and TRBJ2-3; TCRdb reports TRBD1, a call that lacks DNA to check it against. This CDR3 contains 14 residues. Germline CDR1 and CDR2: LNHDA and SQIVND (reference sequence). CDR3 sequence: CASSLQGAADTQYF.

The CDR3 region is CASSFLPDTRTITDTQYF. This chain uses TRBV5-1 with TRBJ2-3; checking the TCRdb D call of TRBD1 is not possible without DNA. This CDR3 spans 18 amino acids. Germline CDR1 SGHRS, CDR2 YFSETQ. The complete variable domain, with remaining parts taken from reference TRBV5-1 and TRBJ2-3, reads KAGVTQTPRYLIKTRGQQVTLSCSPISGHRSVSWYQQTPGQGLQFLFEYFSETQRNKGNFPGRFSGRQFSNSRSEMNVSTLELGDSALYLCASSFLPDTRTITDTQYFGPGTRLTVL.